Below, one TCR beta chain is given with its context. No cognate antigen has been identified for it. Within one base of it there is no much larger clone, and no base qualities were kept. This sample stems from a study of blood T cells in healthy people across ages (dated by TCRdb to about 2015). Broadly, across the study: In model experiments, template switching captured roughly one uniquely barcoded TCR beta cDNA molecule for every two T cells. Using deep sequencing normalized with unique cDNA molecular identifiers, the study measured how TCR beta repertoire diversity changes with age. The study analyzed two additional independent replicas of 1 million unique cDNA reads from the same blood draw for two donors, one aged 18 to 30 and one aged 80 or older. The donors were divided into four age groups: young (average around 15 years), middle-aged (around 37), aged (approximately 59) and long-lived (about 84).

Study-wide findings and limitations: Estimates of total diversity based on one million sequenced T cells were considered lower bounds and underestimates. Compared with the aged group, the long-lived group had more naive CD4+ T cells, fewer expanded clones and increased TCR diversity, a pattern suggesting age selection. A strong correlation was found between observed TCR beta diversity and the percentage of naive T cells measured by flow cytometry. The CMV infection status of donors was not known, potentially confounding age-related changes in expanded clonotypes. As age increased, observed TCR beta diversity per million T cells dropped in a roughly linear way, and a significant reduction was already evident by age about 36. Bulk unsorted PBMC profiling prevented conclusive comparison of naive and antigen-experienced compartments.

Systemically healthy Caucasian individuals from Russia, 35 to 50 in total and aged roughly 6 to 95 years, were included as donors. Around 9.9 milliliters of peripheral blood were collected from each donor into EDTA-treated Vacutainer tubes. PBMCs were isolated by Ficoll-Paque density-gradient centrifugation, with at least 6 million obtained per sample. Total RNA, at least 6 micrograms per sample, was extracted from PBMCs with Trizol reagent. For every donor, an aliquot of PBMCs went through flow cytometry to measure the percentages of naive CD45RAhigh/CD27high T cells. Library preparation employed 5' RACE. The reads were generated on an Illumina HiSeq 2500. The second PCR ran for roughly 7 to 11 cycles and used a J-beta primer mix along with a sample-barcoded 5' primer. Each TCR beta cDNA molecule received a unique molecular identifier from a template-switch 5' adaptor carrying 12 random nucleotides. Each sample yielded at least 3 million CDR3-containing paired-end reads. All of the RNA was converted into first-strand cDNA using the Mint cDNA synthesis kit, with a TRBC-specific oligonucleotide serving as the primer. Following uracil-DNA glycosylase treatment, all cDNA underwent a first 18-cycle PCR with the universal primers M1SS and BC2_uni_R. As for the original processing: For normalization, 1 million high-quality reads were randomly selected from each sample, with every read carrying a distinct molecular identifier. Instead of being binned into consensus sequences, reads with shared molecular identifiers were discarded. CDR3 identification, clonotype clustering and error correction used MiTCR with a Q25 quality threshold and the strictest error-elimination algorithm. A nonparametric unseen species model with Euler transformation was used to estimate a lower bound on total TCR beta diversity. TCRdb trimmed public reads at Q25 via fastp, called clones via MiXCR and kept in-frame beta chains. Every CDR3 protein is listed once, alongside the most common genes and DNA of its rows. For this entry, the V and J calls and clone size follow TCRdb and not the study's own pipeline. The sample table shows some 890,000 distinct CDR3 sequences, and 25% to 30% are seen once. Of the sample, around 9.6% falls within the top ten clones.

CDR1 and CDR2, looked up from the germline V gene, are MNHNS and SASEGT. The V and J ends are trimmed by 8 bases and 10 bases, leaving 18 bases between them. The CDR3 measures 14 amino acids from cysteine to phenylalanine. Only the CDR3 part of the read is kept: 42 bases, read in frame from the first base. The same sample was also studied in work on T cells of mothers and their children. The other study reports the following: Nine systemically healthy Caucasian individuals served as donors, namely three mothers together with their six children. cDNA synthesis used all of the extracted RNA, with 1.5 ug of RNA in each 15 ul reaction. In the second PCR, sample barcodes and 2-4 random nucleotides were introduced via the M1S primer. Each mother yielded over 9.5 million TCR beta CDR3 reads and each child 3 million or so reads. Thymic selection similarly shapes TCR recombination output in related and unrelated pairs, with minor effect from inherited differences. Normalized repertoire overlap was always found to be slightly, but never significantly, higher in related mother-child pairs than in unrelated mother-child pairs. Persistent microchimeric T cell clones were not detected, at a sensitivity of approximately 93 clones per million clonotypes. Deep NGS was used in the study to compare the TCR beta repertoires of mothers and children and to look for features that separate related mother-child pairs from unrelated individuals. Mothers averaged about 37 +/- 4 years of age and children averaged roughly 10 +/- 4 years. Libraries were sequenced on Illumina HiSeq 2000 with 100+100 nt paired-end reads after adapter ligation with NEBNext reagents. To prevent cross-contamination, the mother and child libraries were prepared a month apart and were sequenced in separate runs. For each donor, between about 450,000 and 2,300,000 distinct TCR beta clonotypes were identified. Naive TCR beta clonotypes were estimated from low-frequency clonotypes matched to each donor's FACS-determined naive share, without sorting.

Sequenced sample: blood. The TCR was taken from a woman aged 35 to 49 in good health. The chain was built from TRBV6-1 and TRBJ1-6; the D region possibly corresponds to TRBD1 (5 bases align). The sequence in DNA is TGTGCCAGCGTTACCGGGACCCACGACTCACCCCTCCACTTT. Translated, this gives CASVTGTHDSPLHF.